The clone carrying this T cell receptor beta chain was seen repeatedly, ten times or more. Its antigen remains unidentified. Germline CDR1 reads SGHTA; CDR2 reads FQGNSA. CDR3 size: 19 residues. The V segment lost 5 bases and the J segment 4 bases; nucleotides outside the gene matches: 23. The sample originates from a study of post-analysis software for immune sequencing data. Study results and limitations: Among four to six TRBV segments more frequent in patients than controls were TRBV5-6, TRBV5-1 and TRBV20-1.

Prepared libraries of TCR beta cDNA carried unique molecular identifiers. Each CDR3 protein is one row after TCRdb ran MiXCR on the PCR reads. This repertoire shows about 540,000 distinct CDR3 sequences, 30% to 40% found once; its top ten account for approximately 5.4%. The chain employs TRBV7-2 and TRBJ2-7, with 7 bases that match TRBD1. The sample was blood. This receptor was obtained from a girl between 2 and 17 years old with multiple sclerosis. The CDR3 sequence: CASSPHPRTGGLSPYEQYF. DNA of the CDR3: TGTGCCAGCAGCCCCCACCCCCGGACAGGCGGTCTTTCCCCTTACGAGCAGTACTTC. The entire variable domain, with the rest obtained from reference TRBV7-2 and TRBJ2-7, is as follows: GAGVSQSPSNKVTEKGKDVELRCDPISGHTALYWYRQSLGQGLEFLIYFQGNSAPDKSGLPSDRFSAERTGGSVSTLTIQRTQQEDSAVYLCASSPHPRTGGLSPYEQYFGPGTRLTVT.